These 25 T cell receptor beta chains were sequenced from one sample in a study of siplizumab effects on memory and regulatory T cells. Sequencing used immunoSEQ multiplex PCR; TCRdb keeps in-frame clones, though not all of them. The table shows over 85,000 clones, with 80% to 95% occurring only once. Sequenced sample: CD4+ T cells sorted from blood. Source of these receptors: a human donor in good health.

Concerning this clone itself: The sample carries other DNA sequences with the same CDR3. The chain has TRBV11-3 and TRBJ2-6; D is unclear. V was cut by 6 bases and J by 0 bases, with 9 bases left in between. Germline V gene sequence: CDR1 SGHNT, CDR2 YENEEA. The CDR3 contains 15 residues. For the CDR3, the DNA is TGTGCCAGCAGTTCGGGTGACTCTGGGGCCAACGTCCTGACTTTC. This gives the protein CASSSGDSGANVLTF.

The chain joins TRBV5-1 to TRBJ1-5; 9 bases fit TRBD1. The germline V gene encodes CDR1 SGHRS and CDR2 YFSETQ. The V and J ends lost 4 bases and 1 base, in that order; junction bases with no gene match: 12. The CDR3 extends over 18 amino acids. DNA of the CDR3: TGCGCCAGCAGCCCCACCCCGACAGGGGGTGGAAGCAATCAGCCCCAGCATTTT. Its protein is CASSPTPTGGGSNQPQHF.

CDR3 residues: CASSDDRSSYNEQFF. The DNA of the CDR3 is TGTGCCAGCAGTGACGACAGGAGCTCCTACAATGAGCAGTTCTTC. The chain employs TRBV6-4 and TRBJ2-1; possibly TRBD1 for D (6 bases). Trimming pared 2 bases from V and 0 bases from J, leaving 8 bases between. The CDR3 consists of 15 residues. From germline, CDR1 is MRHNA and CDR2 SNTAGT.

V usage is TRBV10-3 and J usage is TRBJ1-2; TRBD1 agrees at 8 bases. Germline V gene sequence: CDR1 ENHRY, CDR2 SYGVKD. The V gene end was trimmed by 2 bases and the J gene end by 9 bases; junction bases not matched to a gene: 2. This CDR3 is built from 12 residues. This chain's CDR3 is CAISEGDRSYTF. The CDR3 region has the DNA TGTGCCATCAGTGAGGGGGACAGGAGCTACACCTTC.

The chain carries TRBV10-3 and TRBJ2-2, with unresolved D. The germline gives CDR1 ENHRY, CDR2 SYGVKD. The CDR3 contains 14 residues. Trimming stripped 4 bases from V and 3 bases from J, with 9 bases between. CDR3 DNA: TGTGCCATCAGTGTTACCGTGGACACCGGGGAGCTGTTTTTT. Its translation: CAISVTVDTGELFF.

The DNA for the CDR3 is TGTGCCACCCGGGGCCCCAGTCGGGAAAAACTGTTTTTT. Translated: CATRGPSREKLFF. This sequence joins TRBV19 and TRBJ1-4; TRBD1 might be the D (5 bases). The CDR3 runs to 13 residues. Germline lookup yields CDR1 LNHDA and CDR2 SQIVND (reference sequence). Trimming left V 10 bases short and J 8 bases short, with 17 bases between.

This chain uses TRBV10-1 with TRBJ2-7, with TRBD2 identical over 7 bases. V shed 1 base, J shed 1 base, and the junction held 4 bases outside the gene matches. Germline CDR1 and CDR2: WNHNN and SYGVQD (reference sequence). The CDR3 is made up of 15 amino acids. The CDR3: CASSEWASGSYEQYF. CDR3 DNA: TGCGCCAGCAGTGAGTGGGCTAGCGGTTCCTACGAGCAGTACTTC.

The chain joins TRBV19 to TRBJ2-4; D is unclear. Trimming pared 6 bases from V and 6 bases from J, leaving 6 bases between. CDR3 length equals 11 residues. CDR1 is LNHDA and CDR2 is SQIVND in the germline V gene (reference sequence). DNA for the CDR3: TGTGCCAGTAGGCAGATAAACATTCAGTACTTC. Protein sequence: CASRQINIQYF.

V and J are TRBV7-9 and TRBJ1-1, with D possibly being TRBD1 (5 bases). CDR3 length: 13 residues. The germline V and J ends were trimmed by 1 base and 4 bases, with 7 bases remaining between them. CDR1 and CDR2 from the germline V gene are SEHNR and FQNEAQ (reference sequence). DNA for the CDR3: TGTGCCAGCAGCTTAGACAGGTCCACTGAAGCTTTCTTT. Its translation is CASSLDRSTEAFF.

The chain recombines TRBV5-4 with TRBJ2-3; 16 bases line up with TRBD2. Germline CDR1 SGHNT, CDR2 YYREEE (reference sequence). Unmatched junction bases numbered 4, after V lost 4 bases and J lost 5 bases. This CDR3 has 16 residues. The chain's CDR3 is CASSRGTSGGEDTQYF. In DNA form, the CDR3 reads TGTGCCAGCAGCCGAGGGACTAGCGGGGGGGAAGATACGCAGTATTTT.

The chain recombines TRBV6-4 with TRBJ1-1; 11 bases align to TRBD1. This CDR3 is 15 amino acids long. CDR1 and CDR2 (germline): MRHNA, SNTAGT. V shed 4 bases, J shed 2 bases, and the junction held 3 bases outside the gene matches. The CDR3 sequence is CASSVGTGGNTEAFF. The CDR3 DNA reads TGTGCCAGCAGTGTCGGGACAGGGGGAAACACTGAAGCTTTCTTT.

This clone occurred once. This sequence joins TRBV6-5 and TRBJ1-2, with D unclear. The V end lost 6 bases, the J end lost 5 bases, and 19 bases lay between the germline ends. The CDR3 totals 15 residues. CDR1 MNHEY and CDR2 SVGAGI come from the germline V gene. The DNA of the CDR3 is TGTGCCAGCAGGGCCCGGCCTAACTCGTTTTATGGCTACACCTTC. This sequence encodes CASRARPNSFYGYTF.

The chain links TRBV6-6 to TRBJ2-2; TRBD1 agrees at 8 bases. This CDR3 is 14 amino acids long. J lost 3 bases, V lost 6 bases, and 3 bases had no gene match. The V gene's germline CDR1 is MNHNY and CDR2 SVGAGI (reference sequence). This CDR3 reads CASSNRGDTGELFF. Here the CDR3 DNA reads TGTGCCAGCAGCAACAGGGGGGACACCGGGGAGCTGTTTTTT.

Only one count was recorded for this clone. The chain uses TRBV5-1 and TRBJ2-4, with D maybe TRBD2 (5 bases). Germline CDR1 and CDR2: SGHRS and YFSETQ. Trimming cost V 0 bases and J 0 bases, with 7 bases left between them. The CDR3 extends over 15 amino acids. CDR3 sequence reads: CASSLGGLAKNIQYF. The DNA of the CDR3 is TGCGCCAGCAGCTTGGGCGGACTAGCCAAAAACATTCAGTACTTC.

The rearrangement links TRBV5-4 to TRBJ2-5; D possibly corresponds to TRBD2 (8 bases). Germline CDR1 SGHNT, CDR2 YYREEE (reference sequence). The CDR3 length is 16 residues. Between the trimmed V and J ends, which lost 0 bases and 9 bases, there was a span of 21 bases. CDR3 sequence reads: CASSLVSFGRGLSQYF. The DNA for the CDR3 is TGTGCCAGCAGCTTGGTTAGTTTCGGGAGGGGGCTTTCCCAGTACTTC.

This chain joins TRBV7-2 and TRBJ2-3; D is possibly TRBD2 (5 bases). Germline assignment: CDR1 SGHTA and CDR2 FQGNSA. The CDR3 totals 15 residues. V lost 2 bases to trimming and J lost 1 base, with 10 bases between them. The CDR3 region has the DNA TGTGCCAGCAGCTTAATGAGCGGACGCACAGATACGCAGTATTTT. It is translated as CASSLMSGRTDTQYF. The full variable domain, its missing parts supplied by reference TRBV7-2 and TRBJ2-3, is GAGVSQSPSNKVTEKGKDVELRCDPISGHTALYWYRQSLGQGLEFLIYFQGNSAPDKSGLPSDRFSAERTGGSVSTLTIQRTQQEDSAVYLCASSLMSGRTDTQYFGPGTRLTVL.

This sequence joins TRBV25-1 and TRBJ2-1; D unclear. With 5 bases removed from V and 5 bases from J, the gap between germline ends came to 16 bases. CDR3 length equals 15 residues. Germline V gives CDR1 MGHDK, CDR2 SYGVNS. The CDR3 DNA sequence: TGTGCCAGCAGTCAAACATCCCCCGCGCACAATGAGCAGTTCTTC. Its translation is CASSQTSPAHNEQFF.

This rearrangement joins TRBV20-1 to TRBJ2-1; D is undetermined. This CDR3 is built from 10 residues. V lost 6 bases, J lost 5 bases, and 5 bases lay in between. Germline assignment: CDR1 DFQATT and CDR2 SNEGSKA (reference sequence). CDR3 sequence (DNA): TGCAGTGCCGTGCACAATGAGCAGTTCTTC. This encodes CSAVHNEQFF.

This clone was recorded a few times. This sequence joins TRBV2 and TRBJ2-2; 8 nucleotides match TRBD1. In germline, CDR1 is SNHLY, CDR2 FYNNEI. This CDR3 comprises 14 residues. After removal of 6 bases from V and 5 bases from J, the junction contained 5 bases not matched to a gene. This CDR3 is CASRDRVSTGELFF. The CDR3 DNA is TGTGCCAGCAGGGACAGGGTTTCAACCGGGGAGCTGTTTTTT.

This clone is a singleton in its sample. The V and J genes are TRBV18 and TRBJ2-5, with D perhaps TRBD1 (6 bases). The V and J ends lost 1 base and 4 bases respectively, with 13 bases between them. CDR3 length equals 15 residues. Germline V lookup: CDR1 KGHSH, CDR2 LQKENI. CDR3 loop: CASSPLRGFGETQYF. The CDR3 DNA follows: TGTGCCAGCTCACCACTCAGGGGTTTCGGAGAGACCCAGTACTTC.

V is TRBV19 and J is TRBJ2-5; D might be TRBD1 (6 bases). The germline V gene encodes CDR1 LNHDA and CDR2 SQIVND (reference sequence). The germline V and J ends were trimmed by 5 bases and 1 base, with 11 bases remaining between them. The CDR3 covers 14 residues. CDR3 sequence reads: CASSLQGPQETQYF. The CDR3 DNA reads as TGTGCCAGTAGTCTTCAGGGGCCCCAAGAGACCCAGTACTTC.

V usage is TRBV18 and J usage is TRBJ1-1; unclear D gene. Germline values: CDR1 KGHSH, CDR2 LQKENI. The CDR3 has 16 amino acids. Trimming removed 6 bases at V and 1 base at J, with 18 bases between. CDR3 loop: CASSPQAPEGNTEAFF. The CDR3, as DNA: TGTGCCAGCTCCCCCCAGGCACCCGAGGGGAACACTGAAGCTTTCTTT.

The chain recombines TRBV5-6 with TRBJ1-5; 7 bases map to TRBD1. CDR1 SGHDT and CDR2 YYEEEE come from the germline V gene. The CDR3 consists of 14 residues. V gave up 0 bases and J gave up 7 bases; unmatched junction bases: 4. CDR3 sequence (DNA): TGTGCCAGCAGCTTGGACAGGGGTGGGCAGCCCCAGCATTTT. Amino acids: CASSLDRGGQPQHF.

V is TRBV10-3 and J is TRBJ1-6; D is perhaps TRBD1 (6 bases). The germline V and J ends were trimmed by 0 bases and 10 bases, with 16 bases remaining between them. The CDR3 spans 16 residues. Germline V lookup: CDR1 ENHRY, CDR2 SYGVKD. The CDR3, as DNA: TGTGCCATCAGTGAGTCTAAGGGGGGCGCAATCTCACCCCTCCACTTT. Translated: CAISESKGGAISPLHF.

The chain couples TRBV5-1 to TRBJ2-7, with 7 nucleotides matching TRBD2. Germline lookup yields CDR1 SGHRS and CDR2 YFSETQ. Germline trimming cut 4 bases from V and 0 bases from J; bases unmatched to any gene: 10. The CDR3 contains 16 residues. The CDR3 sequence: CASSVGLAVSSYEQYF. The CDR3 nucleotides read TGCGCCAGCAGCGTGGGGCTAGCGGTGAGCTCCTACGAGCAGTACTTC.